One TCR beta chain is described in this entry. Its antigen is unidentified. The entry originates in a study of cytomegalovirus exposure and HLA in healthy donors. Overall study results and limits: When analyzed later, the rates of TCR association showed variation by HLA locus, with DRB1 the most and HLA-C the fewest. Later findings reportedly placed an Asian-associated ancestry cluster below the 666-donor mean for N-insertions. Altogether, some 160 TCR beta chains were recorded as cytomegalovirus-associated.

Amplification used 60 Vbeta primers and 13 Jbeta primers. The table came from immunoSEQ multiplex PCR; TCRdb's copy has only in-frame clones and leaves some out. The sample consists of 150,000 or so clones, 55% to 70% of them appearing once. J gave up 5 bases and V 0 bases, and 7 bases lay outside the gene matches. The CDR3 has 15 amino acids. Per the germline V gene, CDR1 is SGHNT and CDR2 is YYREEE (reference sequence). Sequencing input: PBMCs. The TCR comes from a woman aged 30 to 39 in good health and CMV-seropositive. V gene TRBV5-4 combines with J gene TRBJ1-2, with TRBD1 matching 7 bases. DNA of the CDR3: TGTGCCAGCAGCTTGGGACAGGGAACGGGATATGGCTACACCTTC. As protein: CASSLGQGTGYGYTF.